This TCR beta chain was identified in a study of vaccination effects on CD4 cells after COVID-19. Germline V gene sequence: CDR1 SGHRS, CDR2 YFSETQ. The V end lost 3 bases, the J end lost 6 bases, and 15 bases lay between the germline ends. The CDR3 has 15 amino acids. Overall study findings and caveats: After vaccination, at late timepoints, clones induced by infection and by vaccine contracted markedly.

After expansion with viral peptide pools in the ViraFEST assay, antigen-specific CD4+ T cells were sequenced. Investigators separated out CD4+ T cells once approximately 9 days of culture had passed. Nucleocapsid antibodies were negative in the vaccine recipients, who had never had SARS-CoV-2 infection. After 1.8 million or so PBMC were placed in each well, they were cultured with approximately 10 IU/ml IL-2 and about 10 ug/ml peptides. Cells had half their medium changed to IL-2 medium on days 3 and 7. Of note for this clone: The antigen remains undetermined.

Produced via immunoSEQ multiplex PCR; TCRdb's table is partial and in-frame only. This table has roughly 42,000 clones, around 77% appearing once. This clonotype was sampled from a human donor who received a COVID-19 vaccine. This sequence joins TRBV5-1 and TRBJ2-2; TRBD1 or TRBD2 may be the D gene (5 bases each). Material: CD4+ T cells from PBMCs cultured with HCoV-NL63 spike peptides, obtained before COVID-19 vaccination. As DNA, the CDR3 is TGCGCCAGCAGCTGGGGGTTGCAGTATCCCGGGGAGCTGTTTTTT. Protein sequence: CASSWGLQYPGELFF.